Reported below is one T cell receptor beta chain. This clone's antigen is unknown. The input lacks base qualities; no much larger clone sits a single base away. Library method: the immunoSEQ multiplex PCR assay. Sourced from immuneACCESS, this table was stored by TCRdb with only in-frame sequences that have V and J called. A share of the clones is absent; for the studies checked, an unresolved V gene accounts for under half, and the remainder has no known explanation. The sample table contains under 95,000 clones; only one count was recorded for more than 90% of them. Just under 2% of the sample goes to the ten largest clones. The source of the sample is a study of T cell changes during pregnancy in multiple sclerosis (dated by TCRdb to between 2018 and 2020). For the study in its entirety: Changes in the T cell repertoire over the course of pregnancy were examined in this study in women with multiple sclerosis.

CDR1 and CDR2 are read off the germline V gene as SGHRS and YFSETQ. Trimming costs V 2 bases and J 1 base, and their ends lie 7 bases apart. Spanning cysteine to phenylalanine, the CDR3 consists of 15 amino acids. CDR3 DNA only is kept here, 45 bases in frame from base 1. This clonotype was sampled from a female donor with multiple sclerosis, enrolled in a pregnancy study. The chain links TRBV5-1 with TRBJ2-6; TRBD1 is a weak D gene call, 5 bases matching. Specimen: peripheral blood, collected in the second trimester of pregnancy. CDR3 loop: CASSFDRSGANVLTF. The DNA sequence is TGCGCCAGCAGCTTCGACAGATCTGGGGCCAACGTCCTGACTTTC.